This T cell receptor (beta chain) was documented in a study of T cells after posttransplantation cyclophosphamide. Study outcomes and limitations: After PTCy, TRB diversity resembled that of CNI/methotrexate controls. Later blood repertoires were often dominated by clones from the donor CD8+ memory compartment. Blood and skin or GI T cell repertoires showed limited TRB overlap.

Control samples came 1 year after myeloablative marrow transplants with methotrexate plus calcineurin inhibitor. Libraries were prepared by immunoSEQ multiplex PCR; TCRdb keeps only in-frame clonotypes and omits some of them. Here the sample spans roughly 14,000 clones, around 86% being singletons. On this clone: Its antigen is still unknown.

V was pared by 0 bases and J by 3 bases, with 4 bases of the junction left unmatched. The germline V gene encodes CDR1 LNHDA and CDR2 SQIVND (reference sequence). This CDR3 is 16 amino acids long. The rearrangement links TRBV19 to TRBJ2-1; TRBD2 matches at 8 bases. This receptor was identified in a male patient in his forties or fifties who received an allogeneic stem cell transplant from an unrelated donor, was CMV-positive, and had chronic GVHD only. T cells may partly derive from the graft donor. Source: PBMCs, taken after an allogeneic stem cell transplant with a calcineurin inhibitor and methotrexate. The CDR3: CASSIDRLAGYNEQFF. CDR3 in DNA: TGTGCCAGTAGTATAGATCGGCTAGCGGGCTACAATGAGCAGTTCTTC.